Listed below are T cell receptor beta chains from one sample, sequenced in a study of monozygotic twins with inflammatory bowel disease. Reanalyzing the 5' RACE reads, TCRdb keeps one entry per CDR3 protein, without DNA. This sample contains over 110,000 distinct CDR3 sequences. Material for sequencing was blood. Receptors were obtained from a human donor with ulcerative colitis or Crohn's disease, or a healthy co-twin of an affected twin (not recorded which). Both conserved end residues are part of each CDR3.

TRBV5-1	TRBJ1-1	CASSLDNWNTEAFF
TRBV20-1	TRBJ2-1	CSASAGQGAEQFF
TRBV9	TRBJ2-7	CASSPGGGGRSEQYF
TRBV12-5	TRBJ2-3	CASGPGGSDTQYF
TRBV19	TRBJ1-6	CAAQRGQGQGYSPLHF
TRBV18	TRBJ1-2	CASSPTPGQNYGYTF
TRBV20-1	TRBJ2-7	CSAPRQGGGYEQYF
TRBV20-1	TRBJ2-4	CSARRGLGGPAKNIQYF
TRBV11-1	TRBJ2-1	CASASQGLMYNEQFF
TRBV9	TRBJ1-1	CASSVDNTEAFF
TRBV5-1	TRBJ2-4	CASSLVEGAQANIQYF
TRBV12-3/TRBV12-4	TRBJ2-7	CASSLLDGSPYEQYF
TRBV7-8	TRBJ1-4	CASSLEGNEKLFF
TRBV20-1	TRBJ2-1	CSATAGVNYNEQFF
TRBV30	TRBJ2-6	CAWSSGLYSGANVLTF
TRBV29-1	TRBJ2-7	CSVVGGALPGQGGEQYF
TRBV5-1	TRBJ2-1	CASSLDRYNEQFF
TRBV3-1	TRBJ1-2	CASSQELVNYGYTF
TRBV4-2	TRBJ1-2	CASSQDIPGYTF
TRBV20-1	TRBJ2-7	CSASGGFRIYEQYF
TRBV20-1	TRBJ1-1	CSASTQGHLNTEAFF
TRBV20-1	TRBJ2-3	CSARDRGDTQYF
TRBV11-2	TRBJ1-4	CASSLGWTASTNEKLFF
TRBV20-1	TRBJ1-2	CSASPGQGAIYGYTF